These T cell receptor beta chains were read from a single sample in a study of blood T cell repertoires in COVID-19. This table comes from immunoSEQ multiplex PCR, and its TCRdb copy is limited to in-frame clones, with some not included. Altogether some 370,000 clones are present, roughly 87% being singletons, with the ten largest covering approximately 5%. Material for sequencing was PBMCs or T cells enriched from blood (not recorded which). These receptors all come from a woman between 50 and 59 years old who had recovered from COVID-19. Each CDR3 is given with its conserved first and last residue. D genes are given only for firm matches. The listing skips clone size in some rows; elsewhere it reads once, few, many or a size class.

J gene | clone size | D gene | V gene | CDR3 DNA | CDR3 protein
TRBJ1-1 | - | TRBD1 | TRBV30 | TGTGCCTGGAGTGTTGAGTCTTACAGGGGGGGGTCTTTCTTT | CAWSVESYRGGSFF
TRBJ1-2 | few | TRBD1 | TRBV7-2 | TGTGCCAGCAGCCAGAGTCAGGGGGCAGTCTATGGCTACACCTTC | CASSQSQGAVYGYTF
TRBJ1-2 | - | TRBD1 | TRBV5-5 | TGTGCCAGCAGCTTGGCCTTTGACAGGGGAAACTATGGCTACACCTTC | CASSLAFDRGNYGYTF
TRBJ1-1 | - | - | TRBV19 | TGTGCCAGTAGCCTCGGACAACGAACTGAAGCTTTCTTT | CASSLGQRTEAFF
TRBJ1-4 | - | - | TRBV11-2 | TGTGCCAGCAGCATCAGGGCCTTGGGTGAAAAACTGTTTTTT | CASSIRALGEKLFF
TRBJ2-5 | - | TRBD1 | TRBV2 | TGTGCCAGCAGCGTGACAGGGGTCCAAGAGACCCAGTACTTC | CASSVTGVQETQYF
TRBJ1-5 | - | TRBD1 | TRBV4-1 | TGCGCCAGCAGCCCTGGACAGGGTAATTGGGATCAGCCCCAGCATTTT | CASSPGQGNWDQPQHF
TRBJ2-1 | - | - | TRBV11-3 | TGTGCCAGCAGTCGGGACTCCTACAATGAGCAGTTCTTC | CASSRDSYNEQFF
TRBJ1-2 | - | - | TRBV5-4 | TGTGCCAGCAGCTTTTTCCAGACAGACGGCTACACCTTC | CASSFFQTDGYTF
TRBJ1-1 | once | - | TRBV29-1 | TGCAGCGCCAGGACTAACACTGAAGCTTTCTTT | CSARTNTEAFF
TRBJ2-1 | - | - | TRBV11-2 | TGTGCCAGCAGCCCCATCCCGGGCTCCTACAATGAGCAGTTCTTC | CASSPIPGSYNEQFF
TRBJ1-4 | - | - | TRBV6-2/TRBV6-3 | TGTGCCAGCAGTTACTCGAATCTGGAGCGTAAACTGTTTTTT | CASSYSNLERKLFF
TRBJ1-6 | once | - | TRBV25-1 | TGTGCCAGCAGTGAAACGAGGACAGCTCCTTGGACCCTCCACTTT | CASSETRTAPWTLHF
TRBJ1-1 | - | - | TRBV5-4 | TGTGCCAGCAGCTTCCAGGCCGCTATGAACACTGAAGCTTTCTTT | CASSFQAAMNTEAFF
TRBJ1-1 | - | - | TRBV2 | TGTGCCAGCAGTAAAGGGGGGGACACTGAAGCTTTCTTT | CASSKGGDTEAFF
TRBJ1-5 | - | - | TRBV5-6 | TGTGCCAGCAGCTTAGGGGGTAGCAATCAGCCCCAGCATTTT | CASSLGGSNQPQHF
TRBJ1-2 | - | - | TRBV20-1 | TGCAGTGCTAGTCTTGGACAGCCTACCTTCTATGGCTACACCTTC | CSASLGQPTFYGYTF
TRBJ1-1 | - | - | TRBV19 | TGTGCCAGCCAGATCCACGACAGGCGTCCTGAAGCTTTCTTT | CASQIHDRRPEAFF
TRBJ2-7 | - | - | TRBV28 | TGTGCCAGCAGTTCCTCAAGCATCAGGGTCCCCTACGAGCAGTACTTC | CASSSSSIRVPYEQYF
TRBJ2-3 | - | - | TRBV6-4 | TGTGCCAGCAGTGACAACAGGGACCACACAGATACGCAGTATTTT | CASSDNRDHTDTQYF
TRBJ2-4 | - | TRBD2 | TRBV30 | TGTGCCTGGAGTGTAGGGATGGGGGGGGACATTCAGTACTTC | CAWSVGMGGDIQYF
TRBJ1-1 | - | TRBD1 | TRBV19 | TGTGCCAGTAGTCCCCGCCCGGACAGGCCACTCGAAGCTTTCTTT | CASSPRPDRPLEAFF
TRBJ1-2 | - | - | TRBV30 | TGTGCCTGGAGTATGGCACAGGCTAACTATGGCTACACCTTC | CAWSMAQANYGYTF
TRBJ1-6 | - | - | TRBV3-1/TRBV3-2 | TGTGCCAGCAGCCAAGGGGGGTTCGGGACTAATAATTCACCCCTCCACTTT | CASSQGGFGTNNSPLHF
TRBJ2-1 | - | TRBD2 | TRBV3-1/TRBV3-2 | TGTGCCAGCAGCCAAGATGTCTTAGCGGGCTCCTACAATGAGCAGTTCTTC | CASSQDVLAGSYNEQFF
TRBJ2-3 | once | - | TRBV7-2 | TGTGCCAGCAGCTTATCACCGGGGATCATGCCAGATACGCAGTATTTT | CASSLSPGIMPDTQYF
TRBJ1-3 | - | TRBD1 | TRBV6-5 | TGTGCCAGCAGACGACAGGGAGTTGGAAACACCATATATTTT | CASRRQGVGNTIYF
TRBJ2-2 | - | TRBD1 | TRBV20-1 | TGCAGTGCTAGTGGGACAGGGGCCGGGGAGCTGTTTTTT | CSASGTGAGELFF
TRBJ1-4 | - | TRBD1 | TRBV18 | TGTGCCAGCTCACTGGACAGGGGGCGTTTGCGTGAAAAACTGTTTTTT | CASSLDRGRLREKLFF
TRBJ1-5 | - | TRBD1 | TRBV5-1 | TGCGCCAGCAGCTTGGACCTACAGGGGAATCAGCCCCAGCATTTT | CASSLDLQGNQPQHF
TRBJ1-2 | - | - | TRBV7-2 | TGTGCCAGCAGCTTAGCCCAGGCCCCTATCGGCTACACCTTC | CASSLAQAPIGYTF
TRBJ1-2 | - | - | TRBV25-1 | TGTGCCAGCCCCCGCAGGTACAGGCGATACTATGGCTACACCTTC | CASPRRYRRYYGYTF
TRBJ1-4 | - | - | TRBV30 | TGTGCCTGGGCCCCGGGGTTTGGGGTACTCAATGAAAAACTGTTTTTT | CAWAPGFGVLNEKLFF
TRBJ2-1 | - | TRBD1 | TRBV5-1 | TGCGCCAGCAGCTTTATTATCGGACAGGGGATGGACAATGAGCAGTTCTTC | CASSFIIGQGMDNEQFF
TRBJ2-7 | - | TRBD1 | TRBV18 | TGTGCCAGCTCACCCGGACAGGCACCCTACGAGCAGTACTTC | CASSPGQAPYEQYF
TRBJ2-3 | - | TRBD2 | TRBV27 | TGTGCCAGCAGCCTCAAACCGGGACTATCTTTGGCGGATACGCAGTATTTT | CASSLKPGLSLADTQYF
TRBJ1-2 | few | - | TRBV5-4 | TGTGCCAGCAGCCCCGATTTCCTGCCGAGATATGGCTACACCTTC | CASSPDFLPRYGYTF
TRBJ2-3 | - | TRBD2 | TRBV11-3 | TGTGCCCGCAGCTGGCGGGGGAGTAGCGGGGGGATCGATACGCAGTATTTT | CARSWRGSSGGIDTQYF
TRBJ1-5 | - | TRBD1 | TRBV6-5 | TGTGCCAGCAGTTACGGGACAGGGGATAATCAGCCCCAGCATTTT | CASSYGTGDNQPQHF
TRBJ1-1 | once | - | TRBV12-3/TRBV12-4 | TGTGCCAGCAGTTTATGGCCGGGTGTAGCTTTCTTT | CASSLWPGVAFF
TRBJ2-1 | - | TRBD2 | TRBV3-1/TRBV3-2 | TGTGCCAGCAGCCAAGGGGGGGAGGGATGGAATGAGCAGTTCTTC | CASSQGGEGWNEQFF
TRBJ1-2 | - | TRBD1 | TRBV14 | TGTGCCAGCAGCCTACAGGGGAAAACTGGCTACACCTTC | CASSLQGKTGYTF
TRBJ1-5 | - | - | TRBV30 | TGTGCCTGGAGTGAGCAGGGTGGCAATCAGCCCCAGCATTTT | CAWSEQGGNQPQHF
TRBJ2-7 | - | TRBD2 | TRBV7-2 | TGTGCCAGCAGCTGGGCGGGGGGCCTTACCTACGAGCAGTACTTC | CASSWAGGLTYEQYF
TRBJ1-4 | - | TRBD1 | TRBV30 | TGTGCCTGGAGTGGAGATACAGGGGGCGAAAAACTGTTTTTT | CAWSGDTGGEKLFF
TRBJ1-6 | - | - | TRBV3-1/TRBV3-2 | TGTGCCAGCGGGGGGTCCTATAATTCACCCCTCCACTTT | CASGGSYNSPLHF
TRBJ1-1 | - | TRBD1 | TRBV9 | TGTGCCAGCAGCGGGGGACAGGGTTGGGACACTGAAGCTTTCTTT | CASSGGQGWDTEAFF
TRBJ2-5 | - | - | TRBV20-1 | TGCAGTGCTCCTAGAAAAGAGACCCAGTACTTC | CSAPRKETQYF
TRBJ1-1 | - | - | TRBV3-1/TRBV3-2 | TGTGCCAGCAGCCAGGTACTCACAGGGCCCACTGAAGCTTTCTTT | CASSQVLTGPTEAFF
TRBJ1-4 | once | - | TRBV2 | TGTGCCAGCAGTGAAAGTGGAATCAGGCGTAATGAAAAACTGTTTTTT | CASSESGIRRNEKLFF
TRBJ2-1 | once | TRBD1 | TRBV5-4 | TGTGCCAGCAGCACCAAACAGGGGGCGGGGAATGAGCAGTTCTTC | CASSTKQGAGNEQFF
TRBJ2-1 | - | - | TRBV7-9 | TGTGCCAGCAGCTTACACGGGAGCTCCTACAATGAGCAGTTCTTC | CASSLHGSSYNEQFF
TRBJ1-1 | - | - | TRBV29-1 | TGCAGCGTTGAAGGAGAGAACACTGAAGCTTTCTTT | CSVEGENTEAFF
TRBJ1-1 | many | TRBD1 | TRBV6-5 | TGTGCCAGCAGTTACCAGGGGGACACTGAAGCTTTCTTT | CASSYQGDTEAFF
TRBJ2-7 | - | TRBD1 | TRBV25-1 | TGTGCCAGCAGTGAAGCAGACAGGGGAGCCGGCGAGCAGTACTTC | CASSEADRGAGEQYF
TRBJ1-2 | - | - | TRBV2 | TGTGCCAGCAGAAGGGGGATAGGCTATGGCTACACCTTC | CASRRGIGYGYTF